This entry lists 26 T cell receptor beta chains sequenced from one sample in a study of T cells in Graves' hyperthyroidism and ophthalmopathy. The investigators amplified TCR beta CDR3 regions from RNA transcripts. HTBI primers drove first-round RT-PCR of the TCR CDR3. TCRdb called the multiplex PCR reads again in MiXCR, with one record for every CDR3 protein. The table includes about 570,000 distinct CDR3 sequences, 35% to 55% detected once. The sequenced material came from peripheral blood or thyroid tissue (not recorded which). The receptors derive from an adult woman with Graves' disease, either hyperthyroidism or ophthalmopathy (not recorded which).

This clonotype was counted once. The V gene is TRBV20-1, the J gene TRBJ2-3; 10 positions match TRBD2. Per germline, CDR1 DFQATT and CDR2 SNEGSKA (reference sequence). V dropped 2 bases and J dropped 6; count of bases not matched to a gene: 5. The length of the CDR3 is 14 residues. The CDR3 DNA reads TGCAGTGCTAGACTAGCGGGAGTATTTGATACGCAGTATTTT. It is translated as CSARLAGVFDTQYF.

About this clonotype: Because the CDR3 is missing its conserved closing phenylalanine or tryptophan, this is likely a read error. This chain joins TRBV10-3 and TRBJ2-7, with TRBD1 identical over 10 bases. The CDR3 sequence is 12 residues long. The V segment lost 10 bases and the J segment 7 bases; nucleotides outside the gene matches: 7. The germline V gene encodes CDR1 ENHRY and CDR2 SYGVKD. Written as DNA, the CDR3 is TGTGCCACTACCGGGACAGGGGAAGAGCAGTACTTA. Encoded protein: CATTGTGEEQYL.

J is TRBJ1-5 and V is TRBV9; 8 nucleotides line up with TRBD1. The CDR3 loop spans 14 amino acids. The trim removed 3 bases at V and 5 bases at J, leaving 4 bases unmatched. Germline V lookup: CDR1 SGDLS, CDR2 YYNGEE. CDR3 region: CASSGTGTDQPQHF. CDR3 DNA: TGTGCCAGCAGCGGGACAGGGACCGATCAGCCCCAGCATTTT.

The genes are TRBV18 and TRBJ1-5, with D unresolved. The V end was cut by 2 bases, the J end by 11 bases, with 16 bases between. From germline, CDR1 is KGHSH and CDR2 LQKENI. This CDR3 region has 14 residues. CDR3 nucleotide sequence: TGTGCCAGCTCACCAGGATTGAAGGAACAGTCCCAGCATTTT. It encodes CASSPGLKEQSQHF.

This sequence joins TRBV29-1 and TRBJ2-7, with TRBD2 matching 8 bases. Germline CDR1 and CDR2: SQVTM and ANQGSEA. This CDR3 contains 15 residues. V shed 4 bases, J shed 1 base, and the junction held 9 bases outside the gene matches. CDR3 in DNA: TGCAGCGTTGCCCGCTCAGGCGGGGGGTCCTACGAGCAGTACTTC. Amino acids: CSVARSGGGSYEQYF.

This clonotype showed up many times. The chain recombines TRBV2 with TRBJ1-1, with 9 bases aligning to TRBD1. This CDR3 is built from 14 residues. In germline, CDR1 is SNHLY, CDR2 FYNNEI. V dropped 6 bases and J dropped 1; count of bases not matched to a gene: 3. CDR3 sequence: CASRRDRANTEAFF. CDR3 nucleotides: TGTGCCAGCAGGAGGGACAGGGCGAACACTGAAGCTTTCTTT.

The chain recombines TRBV7-2 with TRBJ1-1; the match to TRBD1 covers 7 bases. J gave up 10 bases and V 4 bases, and 12 bases lay outside the gene matches. In germline, CDR1 is SGHTA, CDR2 FQGNSA. The CDR3 contains 14 residues. CDR3 coding DNA: TGTGCCAGCAGCTCCGGACACAGGGGAGGTGGAGCTTTCTTT. Protein sequence: CASSSGHRGGGAFF.

This clonotype appeared many times. The chain joins TRBV4-1 to TRBJ2-7; 9 nucleotides match TRBD1. The germline CDR1 and CDR2 sequences are MGHRA and YSYEKL. The junction had 9 bases not matched to a gene; V was cut back by 4 bases and J by 5 bases. This CDR3 spans 15 amino acids. In DNA form, the CDR3 reads TGCGCCAGCAGCCTAAGGACAGGGGCGAGCCACGAGCAGTACTTC. Encoded protein: CASSLRTGASHEQYF.

The chain has TRBV9 and TRBJ1-2; a possible D gene is TRBD1 (5 bases). Germline values: CDR1 SGDLS, CDR2 YYNGEE. V was pared by 4 bases and J by 0 bases, with 7 bases between. The CDR3 length is 13 residues. In DNA, the CDR3 is TGTGCCAGCAGCAAAGGGGCTAACTATGGCTACACCTTC. Protein: CASSKGANYGYTF.

This chain links TRBV20-1 with TRBJ1-6; 7 nucleotides line up with TRBD1. The CDR3 totals 13 residues. Germline V gives CDR1 DFQATT, CDR2 SNEGSKA (reference sequence). V shed 1 base and J 14 bases; nucleotides not matched to a gene: 8. CDR3 sequence (DNA): TGCAGTGCTAGAGGACAGGGTAGTAGGACCCTCCACTTT. Translating it yields CSARGQGSRTLHF.

This clonotype showed up many times. This rearrangement joins TRBV28 to TRBJ1-2; 8 bases match TRBD1. Germline CDR1 and CDR2: MDHEN and SYDVKM. J lost 8 bases, V lost 6 bases, and 8 bases had no gene match. The CDR3 totals 13 residues. The CDR3 nucleotides read TGTGCCAGCAGACCCGGACAGGGTTGGGGCTACACCTTC. This gives the protein CASRPGQGWGYTF.

This CDR3 is CASSMGLGANVLTF. The DNA of the CDR3 is TGTGCCAGTAGTATGGGCCTAGGGGCCAACGTCCTGACTTTC. The chain has TRBV19 and TRBJ2-6; unclear D gene. The CDR3 is 14 amino acids. Deletions cut 3 bases from V and 4 bases from J, with 7 bases between. CDR1 and CDR2 from the germline V gene are LNHDA and SQIVND (reference sequence).

This clonotype came up many times. This rearrangement joins TRBV6-1 to TRBJ1-5; 10 bases fit TRBD1. V was pared by 5 bases and J by 1 base, with 5 bases of the junction left unmatched. Germline CDR1 and CDR2: MNHNS and SASEGT. This CDR3 spans 16 amino acids. CDR3 residues: CASSLRDRGSNQPQHF. In DNA, the CDR3 is TGTGCCAGCAGTTTACGGGACAGGGGAAGCAATCAGCCCCAGCATTTT.

The chain couples TRBV25-1 to TRBJ1-6; D gene ambiguous. Germline loops: CDR1 MGHDK, CDR2 SYGVNS. Trimming pared 6 bases from V and 9 bases from J, leaving 15 bases between. The CDR3 runs 14 residues. CDR3: CASSLFGSSSPLHF. CDR3 in DNA: TGTGCCAGCAGCTTATTTGGGAGTAGTTCACCCCTCCACTTT.

This clonotype was detected ten times or more. The chain is built from TRBV20-1 and TRBJ2-7; D remains unclear. The CDR3 contains 12 residues. Trimming took 3 bases from V and 6 from J, leaving 12 bases between them. Per germline, CDR1 DFQATT and CDR2 SNEGSKA (reference sequence). CDR3: CSASPADLEQYF. The CDR3 DNA follows: TGCAGTGCTAGTCCGGCAGATCTCGAGCAGTACTTC.

The DNA for the CDR3 is TGCAGCGTTGATGTACAGGGAGGCACTGAAGCTTTCTTT. This sequence encodes CSVDVQGGTEAFF. The chain joins TRBV29-1 to TRBJ1-1, with TRBD1 as a possible D gene (6 bases). Germline V gene lookup returns CDR1 SQVTM and CDR2 ANQGSEA. This CDR3 spans 13 amino acids. V was clipped by 3 bases and J by 4 bases, with 12 bases between them.

This clonotype was seen many times. CDR3 DNA: TGTGCCAGCAGCCTAGGGCCAAAAGGGACCCAGTACTTC. It codes for CASSLGPKGTQYF. J is TRBJ2-5 and V is TRBV7-3; D remains ambiguous. CDR1 SGHTA and CDR2 FQGTGA come from the germline V gene. V dropped 5 bases and J dropped 7 bases, with 14 bases sitting between them. The CDR3 extends over 13 amino acids.

This clonotype came up many times. A junction end diverges from the germline sequence, so it may reflect a read error. CDR3 bases: TGTGCTAGCAGCTTAGGGGGATTTGACGGGGAGCTGTTTTTT. This codes for CASSLGGFDGELFF. The chain is built from TRBV7-7 and TRBJ2-2; TRBD1 is a possible D gene (6 bases). The CDR3 totals 14 residues. The germline gives CDR1 SSHAT, CDR2 FNYEAQ (reference sequence).

This clonotype has more than one count but fewer than ten. The chain combines TRBV10-3 with TRBJ1-5; 11 bases match TRBD1. The germline V gene has CDR1 ENHRY and CDR2 SYGVKD. The CDR3 has 16 residues. J was trimmed by 3 bases and V by 3 bases; bases with no gene match: 4. CDR3 DNA sequence: TGTGCCATCAGTGATGGGACAGGGGGGAACAATCAGCCCCAGCATTTT. Its translation is CAISDGTGGNNQPQHF.

This clonotype was recorded a few times. The gene calls are TRBV10-3 and TRBJ2-5, with D possibly called TRBD1 or TRBD2 (5 bases each). The germline gives CDR1 ENHRY, CDR2 SYGVKD. This CDR3 contains 14 residues. V lost 2 bases and J 7 bases, leaving 14 bases between the germline ends. The CDR3 is CAISEEGSYVTQYF. The CDR3 bases are TGTGCCATCAGTGAGGAGGGGAGCTACGTGACCCAGTACTTC.

The chain couples TRBV2 to TRBJ1-5, with unresolved D. Germline loops: CDR1 SNHLY, CDR2 FYNNEI. The CDR3 totals 16 residues. V lost 4 bases, J lost 11 bases, and 24 bases lay in between. DNA of the CDR3: TGTGCCAGCAGTGCAAGGGCTAGCGGGAGGGTCAATACCCAGCATTTT. This codes for CASSARASGRVNTQHF.

This chain uses TRBV12-3 or TRBV12-4 with TRBJ2-7; the match to TRBD1 covers 10 bases. The CDR3 spans 15 residues. The trim removed 4 bases at V and 3 bases at J, leaving 6 bases unmatched. In nucleotides, the CDR3 is TGTGCCAGCAGTTGGAGGAGGGACAGGGGCTACGAGCAGTACTTC. Amino acid sequence: CASSWRRDRGYEQYF.

This clonotype was found a few times. A much larger clone lies one base from this, so it may be a read error. The V gene is TRBV27, the J gene TRBJ2-2; tentatively, D is TRBD2 (5 bases). V shed 7 bases and J shed 0 bases, with 6 bases lying between them. Germline values: CDR1 MNHEY, CDR2 SMNVEV (reference sequence). The CDR3 is 13 residues long. The CDR3 protein is CASTGTNTGELFF. In nucleotides, the CDR3 is TGTGCCAGCACCGGGACGAACACCGGGGAGCTGTTTTTT.

This clonotype was picked up a small number of times. J is TRBJ1-2 and V is TRBV7-9, with D possibly being TRBD1 (6 bases). With 5 bases removed from V and 6 bases from J, the gap between germline ends came to 16 bases. The CDR3 is 14 residues long. From germline, CDR1 is SEHNR and CDR2 FQNEAQ (reference sequence). The CDR3 protein is CASSASWGADGYTF. The CDR3 nucleotides are TGTGCCAGCAGCGCCTCTTGGGGGGCGGATGGCTACACCTTC.

This clonotype showed up many times. The genes are TRBV2 and TRBJ2-6, with 7 nucleotides matching TRBD1. V was clipped by 6 bases and J by 0 bases; unmatched bases: 2. The CDR3 runs to 15 residues. Looked up from germline, CDR1 is SNHLY and CDR2 is FYNNEI. The CDR3 DNA reads as TGTGCCAGCAGGGGACAGTACTCTGGGGCCAACGTCCTGACTTTC. It codes for CASRGQYSGANVLTF.

The chain recombines TRBV3-1 with TRBJ2-7, with D possibly matching TRBD2 (5 bases). Germline V lookup: CDR1 LGHDT, CDR2 YNNKEL (reference sequence). The CDR3 runs 14 residues. Trimming pared 1 base from V and 0 bases from J, leaving 7 bases between. The CDR3 here is CASSQASNSYEQYF. The CDR3 region has the DNA TGTGCCAGCAGCCAAGCTAGCAACTCCTACGAGCAGTACTTC.